This T cell receptor beta chain was recorded in a study of blood T cells in healthy people across ages (dated by TCRdb to 2015 to 2017). About the investigation overall: Template switching captured roughly one uniquely barcoded TCR beta cDNA molecule per two T cells in model experiments. Donors were grouped into four age groups: young (average 16 years), middle-aged (about 38), aged (around 60) and long-lived (approximately 78). Two additional independent replicas of 1 million unique cDNA reads from the same blood draw were analyzed for two donors (one aged 18 to 30 and one aged 80 or older). To avoid experimental bias, donors of different ages were spread randomly across the sequencing lanes. Age-related changes in TCR beta repertoire diversity were measured in the study by deep sequencing normalized with unique cDNA molecular identifiers. Overall results and qualifications from the work: Compared with the aged group, the long-lived group had more naive CD4+ T cells, fewer expanded clones and increased TCR diversity, a pattern suggesting age selection. Since profiling was done on bulk unsorted PBMCs, naive and antigen-experienced compartments could not be conclusively compared. Observed TCR beta diversity per million T cells fell roughly linearly with age, and a significant reduction was already apparent by age approximately 40. Because donor CMV infection status was unknown, age-related changes in expanded clonotypes were potentially confounded. Estimates of total diversity from one million sequenced T cells were regarded as lower bounds and underestimates. The percentage of naive T cells measured by flow cytometry correlated strongly with observed TCR beta diversity.

The donors were about 40 Caucasian individuals from Russia, aged 6 to 90 years, who were systemically healthy. Around 10 milliliters of peripheral blood were collected from each donor into EDTA-treated Vacutainer tubes. PBMCs were isolated by Ficoll-Paque density-gradient centrifugation, with at least 7 million obtained per sample. Trizol reagent was used to extract total RNA from the PBMCs, yielding at least 5.5 micrograms per sample. The percentages of naive CD45RAhigh/CD27high T cells were determined by flow cytometry on a PBMC aliquot from every donor. To prepare the library, 5' RACE was applied. The sample was run on an Illumina HiSeq 2500. A second roughly 7 to 11 cycle PCR used a sample-barcoded 5' primer and a J-beta primer mix. A unique molecular identifier was introduced onto each TCR beta cDNA molecule by a template-switch 5' adaptor carrying 12 random nucleotides. At least 2.5 million CDR3-containing paired-end reads were obtained from each sample. First-strand cDNA was synthesized from all RNA with the Mint cDNA synthesis kit, primed by a TRBC-specific oligonucleotide. Following uracil-DNA glycosylase treatment, a first 18-cycle PCR with universal primers M1SS and BC2_uni_R was performed on all cDNA. As for the authors' bioinformatics: Each sample was normalized by randomly selecting 1 million high-quality reads, each carrying a distinct molecular identifier. Instead of being binned into consensus sequences, reads with shared molecular identifiers were discarded. MiTCR, set to a Q25 quality threshold and the strictest error-elimination algorithm, was used for CDR3 identification, clonotype clustering and error correction. A nonparametric unseen species model using Euler transformation provided a lower-bound estimate of total TCR beta diversity. Clones were called with MiXCR by TCRdb after fastp trimmed the public reads at Q25, and only in-frame beta chains were retained. A single entry per CDR3 protein holds the most common genes and DNA from its merged rows. TCRdb, not the original authors, processed these V and J calls. In this sample the table shows around 1,700,000 distinct CDR3 sequences, roughly 27% of which occur a single time. About 7.7% of the sample goes to the ten largest clones.

CDR1 SGHVS and CDR2 FQNEAQ were looked up in the germline V gene. Including the terminal cysteine and phenylalanine, the CDR3 comprises 16 residues. Of the read, only the CDR3 DNA is kept; its 48 bases are in frame from base 1. Trimming removed 7 bases from V and 9 bases from J, leaving 25 bases between the germline ends. This clonotype has a handful of counts. The specificity of this receptor is unknown. Base qualities are not at hand, and no much larger clone is one base apart. This receptor was taken from a woman in her twenties or thirties in good health. The sequenced material came from blood. In this chain, TRBV7-8 is recombined with TRBJ1-5; possibly the D gene is TRBD1, per 5 matching bases. The CDR3 loop reads CASTPNQGRPRMPQHF. The DNA sequence is TGTGCCAGCACCCCCAACCAGGGCAGGCCGCGGATGCCCCAGCATTTT.